The sequence of this T cell receptor beta chain was determined in a study of T cells expressing NK-cell markers. In the study overall: Sorted CD3+CD56-NKG2C+, CD3+CD56+NKG2C- and CD3+CD56+NKG2C+ T cells were the source of the TCR beta repertoires. Serological testing identified seven of the eight sequenced donors as HCMV-seropositive and one as seronegative.

UMI-tagged 5'RACE template switching yielded the TCR beta cDNA. Each CDR3 protein gets one entry in TCRdb, which reprocessed the 5' RACE reads and gives no DNA. This sample's table has roughly 390,000 distinct CDR3 sequences. Germline CDR1 reads MNHNS; CDR2 reads SASEGT. The CDR3 loop spans 14 amino acids. For this clonotype: Its antigen is not known.

The study's findings and limits: Top CD8+ clonotypes included the dominant CD3+CD56+NKG2C+ clonotypes in six donors.

The V and J genes are TRBV6-1 and TRBJ2-2; TCRdb returns TRBD1, unconfirmable since there is no DNA. This clonotype originated in a man aged 18 to 69 in good health. Sequenced sample: blood T cells: a sorted CD56 or NKG2C T cell subset, CD4+ or CD8+ T cells, or bulk PBMC T cells (not recorded which). CDR3 sequence: CASSGQFRTGELFF.